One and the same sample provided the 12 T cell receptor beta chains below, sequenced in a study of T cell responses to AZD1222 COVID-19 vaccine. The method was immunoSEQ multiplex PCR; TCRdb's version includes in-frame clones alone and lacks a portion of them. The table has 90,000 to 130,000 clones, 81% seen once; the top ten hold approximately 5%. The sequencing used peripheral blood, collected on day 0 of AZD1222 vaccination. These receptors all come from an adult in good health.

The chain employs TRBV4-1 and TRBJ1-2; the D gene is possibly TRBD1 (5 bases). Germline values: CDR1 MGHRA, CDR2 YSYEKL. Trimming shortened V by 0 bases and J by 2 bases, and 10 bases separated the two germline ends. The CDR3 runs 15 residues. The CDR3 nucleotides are TGCGCCAGCAGCCAAGACCCGGGGGGGAACTATGGCTACACCTTC. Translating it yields CASSQDPGGNYGYTF.

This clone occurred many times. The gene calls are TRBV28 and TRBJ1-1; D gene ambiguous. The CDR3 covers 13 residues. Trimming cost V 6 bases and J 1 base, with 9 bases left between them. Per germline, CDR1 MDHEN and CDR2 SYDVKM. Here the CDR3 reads CASRMQANTEAFF. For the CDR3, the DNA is TGTGCCAGCAGGATGCAGGCGAACACTGAAGCTTTCTTT.

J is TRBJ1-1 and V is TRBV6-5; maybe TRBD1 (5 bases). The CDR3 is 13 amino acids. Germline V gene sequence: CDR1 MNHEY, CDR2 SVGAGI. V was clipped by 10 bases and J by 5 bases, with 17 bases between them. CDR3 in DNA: TGTGCCACCCGAGGGAGAACAGGAACTGAAGCTTTCTTT. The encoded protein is CATRGRTGTEAFF.

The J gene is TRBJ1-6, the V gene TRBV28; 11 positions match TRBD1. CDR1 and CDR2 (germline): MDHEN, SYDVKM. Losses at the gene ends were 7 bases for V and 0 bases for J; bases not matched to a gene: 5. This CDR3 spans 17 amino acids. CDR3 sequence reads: CASKSGTGGSYNSPLHF. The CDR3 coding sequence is TGTGCCAGCAAGTCCGGGACAGGGGGCTCCTATAATTCACCCCTCCACTTT.

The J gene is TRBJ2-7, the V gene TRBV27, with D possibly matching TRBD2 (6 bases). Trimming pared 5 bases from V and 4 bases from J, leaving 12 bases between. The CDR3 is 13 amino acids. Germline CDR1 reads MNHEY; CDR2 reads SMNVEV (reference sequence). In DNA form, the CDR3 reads TGTGCCAGCAGTGCCACCGCGGGGTACGAGCAGTACTTC. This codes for CASSATAGYEQYF.

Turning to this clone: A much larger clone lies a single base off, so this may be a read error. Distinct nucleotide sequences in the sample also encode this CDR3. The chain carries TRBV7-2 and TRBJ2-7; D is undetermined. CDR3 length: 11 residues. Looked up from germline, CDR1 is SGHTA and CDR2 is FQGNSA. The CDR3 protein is CASSLEVEQYF. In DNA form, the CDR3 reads TGTGCCAGCAGCTTAGAGGTCGAGCAGTACTTT.

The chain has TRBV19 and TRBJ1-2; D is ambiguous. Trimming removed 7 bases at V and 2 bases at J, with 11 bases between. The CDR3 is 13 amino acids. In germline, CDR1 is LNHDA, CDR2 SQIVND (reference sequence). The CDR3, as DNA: TGTGCCAGTACCCGAGGAGCCAACTATGGCTACACCTTC. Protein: CASTRGANYGYTF.

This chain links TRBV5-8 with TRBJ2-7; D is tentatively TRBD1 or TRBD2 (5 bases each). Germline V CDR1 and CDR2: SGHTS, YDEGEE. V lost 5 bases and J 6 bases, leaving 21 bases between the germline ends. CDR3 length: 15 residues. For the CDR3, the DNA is TGTGCCAGCAGATACGAGCGGACACGGGTCTCCGAGCAGTACTTC. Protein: CASRYERTRVSEQYF.

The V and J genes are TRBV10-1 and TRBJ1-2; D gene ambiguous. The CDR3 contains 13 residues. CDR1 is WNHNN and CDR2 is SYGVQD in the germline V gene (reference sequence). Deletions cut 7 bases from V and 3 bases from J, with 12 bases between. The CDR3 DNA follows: TGCGCCAGCACCGAACCCCGGGACTATGGCTACACCTTC. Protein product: CASTEPRDYGYTF.

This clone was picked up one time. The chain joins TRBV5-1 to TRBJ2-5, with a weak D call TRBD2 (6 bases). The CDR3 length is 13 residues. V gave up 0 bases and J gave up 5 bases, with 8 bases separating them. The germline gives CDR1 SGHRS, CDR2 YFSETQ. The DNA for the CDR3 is TGCGCCAGCAGCTTGGGACTAGATGAGACCCAGTACTTC. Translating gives CASSLGLDETQYF. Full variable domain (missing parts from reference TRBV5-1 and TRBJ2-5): KAGVTQTPRYLIKTRGQQVTLSCSPISGHRSVSWYQQTPGQGLQFLFEYFSETQRNKGNFPGRFSGRQFSNSRSEMNVSTLELGDSALYLCASSLGLDETQYFGPGTRLLVL.

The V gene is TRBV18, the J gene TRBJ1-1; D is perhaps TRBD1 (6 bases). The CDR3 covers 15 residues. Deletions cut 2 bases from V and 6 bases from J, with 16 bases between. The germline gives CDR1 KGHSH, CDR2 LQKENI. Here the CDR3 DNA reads TGTGCCAGCTCACCAGGGGGAATACAGGGAGCTGAAGCTTTCTTT. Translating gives CASSPGGIQGAEAFF.

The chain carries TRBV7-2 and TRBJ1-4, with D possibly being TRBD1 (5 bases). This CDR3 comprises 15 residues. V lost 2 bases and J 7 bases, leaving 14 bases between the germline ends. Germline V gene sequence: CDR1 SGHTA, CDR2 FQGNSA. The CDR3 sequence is CASSLQGSVFEKLFF. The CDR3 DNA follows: TGTGCCAGCAGCTTACAGGGTTCGGTTTTTGAAAAACTGTTTTTT.